These 24 T cell receptor beta chains originate from one sample sequenced in a study of CD8+ T cells in alopecia areata. The sequencing template was cDNA reverse transcribed from extracted RNA. The method was immunoSEQ multiplex PCR; TCRdb's version includes in-frame clones alone and lacks a portion of them. The specimen has approximately 110,000 clones, none found just once. The sample consisted of lesional skin. The receptor set was obtained from a C3H/HeJ mouse with alopecia areata. The strain's MHC haplotype is H2-k.

In regard to this clone: Gene names and germline match the mouse. CDR3 DNA, as far as it was read: TGTGCCAGCAGTGATCCGGGACAGGGGGTCGCT. Protein product: CASSDPGQGVA. The whole CDR3 region reads CASSDPGQGVAEQFF. The chain joins TRBV13-3 to TRBJ2-1, with 11 bases identical to TRBD1. The sequenced fragment ends 4 residues before the CDR3 boundary, so the rest is inferred from the germline J gene. This CDR3 region has 15 residues. Germline V CDR1 and CDR2: NNHDY, SYVADS.

In this sample, this clone turned up a few times. Genes and germline come from the mouse. The read halts 4 residues ahead of the CDR3 end, with the missing end drawn from the germline J gene. This chain uses TRBV17 with TRBJ2-7; 13 nucleotides agree with TRBD2. The CDR3 covers 16 residues. Germline-derived CDR1 and CDR2 are MNHDT and YYDKIL. The CDR3: CASSMVVGLGGHEQYF. The sequenced part of the CDR3 DNA is TGTGCTAGCAGTATGGTTGTCGGACTGGGGGGGCAT.

This clone came up a few times. These gene names are mouse names. Sequencing ends 4 residues short of the CDR3 end; the germline J gene provides the rest. The V and J genes are TRBV13-2 and TRBJ1-1, with 7 bases matching TRBD1. This CDR3 has 13 residues. CDR1 NNHNN and CDR2 SYGAGS come from the germline V gene (reference sequence). V lost 5 bases and J lost 1; bases outside the gene matches: 2. The CDR3 loop is CASGRDRNTEVFF. The CDR3 DNA, read in part, is TGTGCCAGCGGAAGGGACAGAAACACA.

Comment on this clone: Gene names are the mouse ones. Read sequence stops 4 residues before the CDR3 end, and the germline J gene provides the missing end. J is TRBJ2-1 and V is TRBV19, with TRBD1 matching over 9 bases. The CDR3 covers 13 residues. Germline assignment: CDR1 FNHDT and CDR2 SITEND (reference sequence). Germline trimming cut 6 bases from V and 6 bases from J; bases unmatched to any gene: 4. The covered CDR3 bases are TGTGCCAGCACCGGACAGGGGCCTGCT. Translating gives CASTGQGPA. In full, the CDR3 is CASTGQGPAEQFF.

The sample holds a few counts of this clone. Here the gene names and germline are mouse. The sequenced CDR3 bases are TGTGCCAGCACTACAGGGGTCAACGAA. Its protein is CASTTGVNE. The complete CDR3 reads CASTTGVNERLFF. The chain uses TRBV19 and TRBJ1-4, with 7 nucleotides matching TRBD1. With the read ending 4 residues before the CDR3 end, the germline J gene is used to fill in that end. Germline V gene lookup returns CDR1 FNHDT and CDR2 SITEND (reference sequence). The CDR3 contains 13 residues. The J segment lost 4 bases and the V segment lost 6 bases, leaving 3 bases of the junction unmatched.

This clone was detected only a few times. Each gene name is a mouse one. The read gets to within 4 residues of the CDR3 end, and the germline J gene fills in the rest. The gene calls are TRBV13-3 and TRBJ1-1, with D perhaps matching TRBD1 (6 bases). The CDR3 runs to 13 residues. V shed 6 bases and J shed 1 base, with 10 bases lying between them. Germline V gives CDR1 NNHDY, CDR2 SYVADS. The DNA read from the CDR3 is TGTGCCAGCACCCGCAGGGGAAACACA. This encodes CASTRRGNT. The whole CDR3 protein reads CASTRRGNTEVFF.

This clone was counted a few times. Gene names are the mouse ones. The read finishes 4 residues shy of the CDR3 end, and the germline J gene is used to complete it. The V gene is TRBV13-3, the J gene TRBJ1-1, with 11 bases identical to TRBD1. J gave up 2 bases and V 5 bases, and 5 bases lay outside the gene matches. The CDR3 contains 15 residues. Germline CDR1 is NNHDY and CDR2 is SYVADS. CDR3 loop: CASREWTGGNTEVFF. Partial CDR3 DNA: TGTGCCAGCAGGGAGTGGACAGGGGGCAACACA.

A word on this clone: Germline and genes here are mouse. The CDR3 end falls 4 residues outside the read, so it is completed with the germline J gene. The chain joins TRBV14 to TRBJ1-4, with D unresolved. Per germline, CDR1 SGHDT and CDR2 FRDEAV. This CDR3 is built from 16 residues. Trimming pared 4 bases from V and 0 bases from J, leaving 13 bases between. CDR3 sequence reads: CASSLPVRISNERLFF. CDR3 DNA, as far as it was read: TGTGCCAGCAGTCTCCCGGTCAGAATTTCCAACGAA.

Only a few counts were recorded for this clone. The genes are named according to mouse. Read coverage stops 4 residues before the CDR3 terminus; the germline J gene supplies the remainder. V and J are TRBV19 and TRBJ2-5, with a weak D call TRBD1 (6 bases). CDR1 and CDR2 from the germline V gene are FNHDT and SITEND (reference sequence). The CDR3 runs 14 residues. CDR3 DNA (partial): TGTGCCAGCGCTCCTCAGGGGAAGGGGGAC. This gives the protein CASAPQGKGD. The full CDR3 protein reads CASAPQGKGDTQYF.

This clone was counted a few times. Genes and germline are mouse. Coverage ceases 4 residues before the CDR3 finishes, and the germline J gene fills in the end. The rearrangement uses TRBV16 and TRBJ2-2; 10 nucleotides line up with TRBD1. CDR3 length equals 15 residues. Germline CDR1 SGHSA, CDR2 FRNQAP. The junction had 4 bases not matched to a gene; V was cut back by 5 bases and J by 4 bases. CDR3 DNA, as far as it was read: TGTGCAAGCAGCCCGGGACAGGGGAGCACCGGG. Its protein is CASSPGQGSTG. The whole CDR3 sequence is CASSPGQGSTGQLYF.

In this sample, this clone turned up a few times. The genes and germline here are from mouse. The missing CDR3 end, 4 residues past where the read stops, is filled in from the germline J gene. This chain connects TRBV31 to TRBJ2-3, with TRBD2 matching over 10 bases. This CDR3 contains 14 residues. The ends lost 2 bases at V and 1 base at J; junction bases unmatched: 0. The germline V gene encodes CDR1 GKSSPN and CDR2 SITVG. Incomplete CDR3 DNA: TGTGCCTGGAGTGGGACTGGGGGTGCAGAA. This sequence encodes CAWSGTGGAE. The entire CDR3 is CAWSGTGGAETLYF.

This clone was recorded a few times. Genes and germline are mouse. Coverage ceases 4 residues before the CDR3 finishes, and the germline J gene fills in the end. The chain couples TRBV12-1 to TRBJ2-1, with 10 bases identical to TRBD2. This CDR3 has 14 amino acids. The germline CDR1 and CDR2 sequences are SGHSN and HYEKVE. CDR3 loop: CASSLRDWGPEQFF. The CDR3 DNA, read in part, is TGTGCCAGCTCTCTCAGGGACTGGGGACCT.

On this clone itself: Compared with germline, one end of the junction differs, possibly owing to a read error. Genes and germline are mouse. The DNA ends 4 residues before the CDR3 does, and the rest of the CDR3 is filled in from the germline J gene. The rearrangement joins TRBV17 to TRBJ2-5; D gene uncertain. CDR3 length: 13 amino acids. Germline assignment: CDR1 MNHDT and CDR2 YYDKIL. The sequenced CDR3 bases are TGTGCTAGCCGTAGCAGGTACCAAGAC. Amino acid sequence: CASRSRYQD. The CDR3 in its entirety is CASRSRYQDTQYF.

This clone was recorded a few times. Gene names are the mouse ones. The missing CDR3 end, 4 residues past where the read stops, is filled in from the germline J gene. The V and J genes are TRBV19 and TRBJ2-5, with 7 bases that match TRBD1. This CDR3 contains 13 residues. The J segment lost 3 bases and the V segment lost 4 bases, leaving 2 bases of the junction unmatched. Germline CDR1 reads FNHDT; CDR2 reads SITEND (reference sequence). The sequenced CDR3 bases are TGTGCCAGCAGTGGGGGACAGCAAGAC. Amino acids: CASSGGQQD. The whole CDR3 is CASSGGQQDTQYF. Using reference TRBV19 and TRBJ2-5 for the parts outside the CDR3, the full variable domain is GGIITQTPKFLIGQEGQKLTLKCQQNFNHDTMYWYRQDSGKGLRLIYYSITENDLQKGDLSEGYDASREKKSSFSLTVTSAQKNEMAVFLCASSGGQQDTQYFGPGTRLLVL.

This clone has just a few counts. TCRdb's protein does not match the DNA translation at residue 10; the protein provided is translated from the DNA. Any gene name here is a mouse gene name. Read coverage stops 3 residues before the CDR3 terminus; the germline J gene supplies the remainder. This rearrangement joins TRBV19 to TRBJ1-3, with 7 bases that match TRBD1. The CDR3 extends over 13 amino acids. Germline CDR1 and CDR2: FNHDT and SITEND (reference sequence). J was trimmed by 4 bases and V by 6 bases; bases with no gene match: 4. The sequenced CDR3 bases are TGTGCCAGCAAACAGGGGAGGGGAAATACG. Residues: CASKQGRGNT. The full-length CDR3 reads as CASKQGRGNTLYF.

This clone appeared a few times. The germline gene is not matched at one end of the junction; a read error may be the cause. The genes are named according to mouse. The CDR3 end is not reached by the read, which stops 4 residues before it; the germline J gene fills it in. V and J are TRBV17 and TRBJ2-5, with 9 bases fitting TRBD1. From germline, CDR1 is MNHDT and CDR2 YYDKIL. The CDR3 sequence is 14 residues long. CDR3 protein: CASSIRDREDTQYF. Partial CDR3 DNA: TGTGCTAGTAGTATACGGGACAGGGAAGAC.

This clone was counted between two and nine times. Gene names and germline refer to mouse. The CDR3 goes on 4 residues after the read ends, and that part is filled in from the germline J gene. The chain recombines TRBV17 with TRBJ2-1; the D gene is possibly TRBD1 (5 bases). The V gene's germline CDR1 is MNHDT and CDR2 YYDKIL. V was shortened by 0 bases and J by 3 bases, with 9 bases between the two germline ends. The CDR3 extends over 15 amino acids. The CDR3 sequence: CASSRDREGYAEQFF. CDR3 DNA (partial): TGTGCTAGCAGTAGAGACAGGGAAGGCTATGCT.

Worth noting for this clone: The gene symbols are mouse symbols. The read ends 4 residues early relative to the CDR3; the germline J gene fills the gap. This chain joins TRBV19 and TRBJ2-7, with 11 bases matching TRBD2. This CDR3 is 14 amino acids long. Germline trimming cut 6 bases from V and 1 base from J; bases unmatched to any gene: 3. Germline V gene data show CDR1 as FNHDT and CDR2 as SITEND (reference sequence). CDR3 amino acids: CASTRDWGSYEQYF. The part of the CDR3 DNA that was read is TGTGCCAGCACCAGGGACTGGGGGTCCTAT.

This clone showed up just a few times. Germline and genes here are mouse. The read terminates 4 residues before the CDR3 end, so the remaining end is supplied by the germline J gene. The chain carries TRBV13-3 and TRBJ2-4; 9 nucleotides align to TRBD1. This CDR3 is 16 amino acids long. V was pared by 2 bases and J by 0 bases, with 4 bases of the junction left unmatched. The V gene's germline CDR1 is NNHDY and CDR2 SYVADS. The CDR3: CASSEWTGDSQNTLYF. CDR3 DNA, as far as it was read: TGTGCCAGCAGTGAATGGACAGGGGACAGTCAAAAC.

There are a few counts of this clone. Here the gene names and germline are mouse. Read sequence stops 4 residues before the CDR3 end, and the germline J gene provides the missing end. The chain joins TRBV1 to TRBJ2-3; 9 nucleotides line up with TRBD2. V trimming: 2 bases; J trimming: 0 bases; junction bases outside the gene matches: 3. Germline CDR1 is NSQYPW and CDR2 is LRSPGD (reference sequence). This CDR3 spans 16 amino acids. The CDR3 bases that were read are TGCACCTGCAGTGCAAAAACTGGGGGGAGTGCAGAA. This encodes CTCSAKTGGSAE. The full CDR3 reads CTCSAKTGGSAETLYF.

This clone was observed at least ten times. The gene symbols are mouse symbols. The read ends 4 residues shy of where the CDR3 ends; the end is completed using the germline J gene. The genes are TRBV13-1 and TRBJ2-1; maybe TRBD1 (6 bases). CDR1 and CDR2 from the germline V gene are NSHNY and SYGAGN. This CDR3 has 15 residues. The part of the CDR3 DNA that was read is TGTGCCAGCAGTGATGCCCGGACAGCCGGGGCT. Encoded protein: CASSDARTAGA. The CDR3 in its entirety is CASSDARTAGAEQFF.

This clone was counted many times. Mouse gene names and germline throughout. The CDR3 extends 4 residues past the end of the read, so its final part is completed from the germline J gene. The chain uses TRBV13-3 and TRBJ1-1; tentative D call: TRBD1 (6 bases). Germline V gene sequence: CDR1 NNHDY, CDR2 SYVADS. Trimming pared 5 bases from V and 0 bases from J, leaving 11 bases between. The CDR3 length is 14 residues. The CDR3 loop is CASSRQGSNTEVFF. CDR3 DNA, as far as it was read: TGTGCCAGCAGCCGTCAGGGGTCAAACACA.

In this sample, this clone turned up a few times. TCRdb's protein does not match the DNA translation at residue 13; the protein provided is translated from the DNA. Mouse gene names apply. From the germline J gene comes the end of the CDR3, since the read stops 3 residues before it. V is TRBV13-3 and J is TRBJ1-3; 10 bases are shared with TRBD1. Losses at the gene ends were 5 bases for V and 0 bases for J; bases not matched to a gene: 5. Germline V CDR1 and CDR2: NNHDY, SYVADS. The length of the CDR3 is 16 residues. The sequenced CDR3 bases are TGTGCCAGCAGGGCGGGACAGGGGTATTCTGGAAATACG. It codes for CASRAGQGYSGNT. In full, the CDR3 reads CASRAGQGYSGNTLYF.

About this clone itself: Gene labels here are mouse ones. The CDR3 end falls 4 residues outside the read, so it is completed with the germline J gene. This chain connects TRBV16 to TRBJ1-1; unclear D gene. The CDR3 has 13 residues. Trimming stripped 3 bases from V and 0 bases from J, with 5 bases between. CDR1 is SGHSA and CDR2 is FRNQAP in the germline V gene. The CDR3 region is CASSFTTNTEVFF. The covered CDR3 bases are TGTGCAAGCAGCTTTACAACAAACACA.